These T cell receptor beta chains were read from a single sample in a study of cytomegalovirus exposure and HLA in healthy donors. Method: immunoSEQ multiplex PCR; TCRdb's copy keeps in-frame clones and lacks some. The sample has around 89,000 clones; 76% are singletons. The sequencing sample was made of PBMCs. These receptors were taken from a man in his forties in good health and CMV-seronegative. Both conserved end residues are part of each CDR3. Fields, in order: V gene, J gene, clone size, D gene, CDR3 DNA, CDR3 protein. A D gene is named only where the DNA matches it firmly. Clone sizes are given selectively: once, few, many, or a class where the clone is expanded.

v_call: TRBV29-1
j_call: TRBJ1-2
clone_size: NA
d_call: NA
cdr3_nt: TGCAGCGTTGAACCCGGGGGGGTCTATGGCTACACCTTC
cdr3_aa: CSVEPGGVYGYTF

v_call: TRBV12-5
j_call: TRBJ2-2
clone_size: NA
d_call: TRBD1
cdr3_nt: TGTGCTAGTGGTTTGGTAAACTTTCCGGGACAGATAACCGGGGAGCTGTTTTTT
cdr3_aa: CASGLVNFPGQITGELFF

v_call: TRBV4-3
j_call: TRBJ2-2
clone_size: NA
d_call: TRBD1
cdr3_nt: TGCGCCAGCAGCCAAGAACCGCCACAGGGGACGAACACCGGGGAGCTGTTTTTT
cdr3_aa: CASSQEPPQGTNTGELFF

v_call: TRBV5-5
j_call: TRBJ1-1
clone_size: NA
d_call: NA
cdr3_nt: TGTGCCAGCAGCCCAAGGGCCAGGGGTACTGAAGCTTTCTTT
cdr3_aa: CASSPRARGTEAFF

v_call: TRBV6-5
j_call: TRBJ2-3
clone_size: NA
d_call: TRBD2
cdr3_nt: TGTGCCAGCAGTTATCGTATCGGGGGGGCAGATACGCAGTATTTT
cdr3_aa: CASSYRIGGADTQYF

v_call: TRBV5-6
j_call: TRBJ1-1
clone_size: NA
d_call: TRBD1
cdr3_nt: TGTGCCAGCAGCGGTACCGGGACAGGGGGTAACACTGAAGCTTTCTTT
cdr3_aa: CASSGTGTGGNTEAFF

v_call: TRBV29-1
j_call: TRBJ2-2
clone_size: once
d_call: NA
cdr3_nt: TGCAGCGTCTTCGACAGTCCGGTAGGGTACACCGGGGAGCTGTTTTTT
cdr3_aa: CSVFDSPVGYTGELFF

v_call: TRBV19
j_call: TRBJ1-1
clone_size: NA
d_call: TRBD1
cdr3_nt: TGTGCCAGCGTGACAGGGTTTCAAACTGAAGCTTTCTTT
cdr3_aa: CASVTGFQTEAFF

v_call: TRBV2
j_call: TRBJ2-5
clone_size: few
d_call: NA
cdr3_nt: TGTGCCAGCCGACAGATCCAAGAGACCCAGTACTTC
cdr3_aa: CASRQIQETQYF

v_call: TRBV7-8
j_call: TRBJ1-1
clone_size: NA
d_call: NA
cdr3_nt: TGTGCCAGCAGCTTAGCGAGGCCCGTATGTGAAGCTTTCTTT
cdr3_aa: CASSLARPVCEAFF

v_call: TRBV7-3
j_call: TRBJ1-1
clone_size: NA
d_call: NA
cdr3_nt: TGTGCCAGCAGCTTGCCGGGCACTGAAGCTTTCTTT
cdr3_aa: CASSLPGTEAFF

v_call: TRBV27
j_call: TRBJ1-1
clone_size: NA
d_call: NA
cdr3_nt: TGTGCCAGCAGTTTATACAGGCTCACTGAAGCTTTCTTT
cdr3_aa: CASSLYRLTEAFF

v_call: TRBV4-1
j_call: TRBJ1-5
clone_size: NA
d_call: NA
cdr3_nt: TGCGCCAGCAGCCAGTATTTCTGGCAGGGCAATCAGCCCCAGCATTTT
cdr3_aa: CASSQYFWQGNQPQHF

v_call: TRBV5-1
j_call: TRBJ2-3
clone_size: NA
d_call: TRBD2
cdr3_nt: TGCGCCAGCAGCTTGAGTAGCGGGGGGAGTGCTAGCACAGATACGCAGTATTTT
cdr3_aa: CASSLSSGGSASTDTQYF

v_call: TRBV5-1
j_call: TRBJ2-2
clone_size: NA
d_call: NA
cdr3_nt: TGCGCCAGCAGCTTGGGAGCGGACACCGGGGAGCTGTTTTTT
cdr3_aa: CASSLGADTGELFF

v_call: TRBV30
j_call: TRBJ1-6
clone_size: NA
d_call: NA
cdr3_nt: TGTGCCTGGAGTCAGACAGCGGGACCCCTCCACTTT
cdr3_aa: CAWSQTAGPLHF

v_call: TRBV7-2
j_call: TRBJ2-1
clone_size: NA
d_call: NA
cdr3_nt: TGTGCCAGCAGCCCTTCTTTCGGGTCCTACAATGAGCAGTTCTTC
cdr3_aa: CASSPSFGSYNEQFF

v_call: TRBV12-1
j_call: TRBJ1-3
clone_size: NA
d_call: NA
cdr3_nt: TGTGCCAGCAGCTTTGACGCCAGGAACCGAGACACCATATATTTT
cdr3_aa: CASSFDARNRDTIYF

v_call: TRBV9
j_call: TRBJ1-1
clone_size: once
d_call: NA
cdr3_nt: TGTGCCAGCAGCGTAGGCCCAAGCGGAGCTGAAGCTTTCTTT
cdr3_aa: CASSVGPSGAEAFF

v_call: TRBV4-1
j_call: TRBJ2-1
clone_size: NA
d_call: NA
cdr3_nt: TGCGCCAGCAGCCAGGAGACAGTTCCCACCTACAATGAGCAGTTCTTC
cdr3_aa: CASSQETVPTYNEQFF

v_call: TRBV6-6
j_call: TRBJ1-5
clone_size: NA
d_call: NA
cdr3_nt: TGTGCCAGCAGTTGGGGACTGTCCAATCAGCCCCAGCATTTT
cdr3_aa: CASSWGLSNQPQHF

v_call: TRBV19
j_call: TRBJ1-3
clone_size: once
d_call: NA
cdr3_nt: TGTGCCACCGGAACAGGATCTGGAAACACCATATATTTT
cdr3_aa: CATGTGSGNTIYF

v_call: TRBV27
j_call: TRBJ2-7
clone_size: NA
d_call: NA
cdr3_nt: TGTGCCAGCAGTTTATTGGCAGGGGCGGACGAGCAGTACTTC
cdr3_aa: CASSLLAGADEQYF

v_call: TRBV7-6
j_call: TRBJ2-7
clone_size: NA
d_call: NA
cdr3_nt: TGTGCCAGCAGCGCCGGGACGCACAGGGTCGAGCAGTACTTC
cdr3_aa: CASSAGTHRVEQYF

v_call: TRBV2
j_call: TRBJ2-7
clone_size: NA
d_call: TRBD1
cdr3_nt: TGTGCCAGCGGGGGACAGGTCTACGAGCAGTACTTC
cdr3_aa: CASGGQVYEQYF

v_call: TRBV28
j_call: TRBJ1-2
clone_size: NA
d_call: NA
cdr3_nt: TGTGCCAGCAGTTTGACCGGGAGCTTTAACTATGGCTACACCTTC
cdr3_aa: CASSLTGSFNYGYTF

v_call: TRBV5-6
j_call: TRBJ1-1
clone_size: few
d_call: NA
cdr3_nt: TGTGCCAGCAGCTGGCCCGGGGAAAGAATGAACACTGAAGCTTTCTTT
cdr3_aa: CASSWPGERMNTEAFF

v_call: TRBV19
j_call: TRBJ2-7
clone_size: NA
d_call: NA
cdr3_nt: TGTGCCAGTAGACTCGACACAAGCTCCTACGAGCAGTACTTC
cdr3_aa: CASRLDTSSYEQYF

v_call: TRBV9
j_call: TRBJ2-2
clone_size: NA
d_call: TRBD2
cdr3_nt: TGTGCCAGCAGCGCCCGGACTAGCGGCACCGGGGAGCTGTTTTTT
cdr3_aa: CASSARTSGTGELFF

v_call: TRBV11-2
j_call: TRBJ2-1
clone_size: once
d_call: TRBD2
cdr3_nt: TGTGCCAGCAGCTTAGTCAGCGGGGCTTACAATGAGCAGTTCTTC
cdr3_aa: CASSLVSGAYNEQFF

v_call: TRBV7-9
j_call: TRBJ2-7
clone_size: NA
d_call: NA
cdr3_nt: TGTGCCAGCAGCGTCGGGACATCACTCTCCTACGAGCAGTACTTC
cdr3_aa: CASSVGTSLSYEQYF

v_call: TRBV4-3
j_call: TRBJ2-7
clone_size: NA
d_call: NA
cdr3_nt: TGCGCCAGCAGCCAAGAGTACAGCACCTACGAGCAGTACTTC
cdr3_aa: CASSQEYSTYEQYF

v_call: TRBV14
j_call: TRBJ2-3
clone_size: once
d_call: NA
cdr3_nt: TGTGCCAGCAGCCAAGATATGGAGATGACGCAGTATTTT
cdr3_aa: CASSQDMEMTQYF

v_call: TRBV28
j_call: TRBJ2-1
clone_size: few
d_call: NA
cdr3_nt: TGTGCCAGCAGTTTAGGCCCGATAGAGCAGTTCTTC
cdr3_aa: CASSLGPIEQFF

v_call: TRBV28
j_call: TRBJ1-1
clone_size: NA
d_call: NA
cdr3_nt: TGTGCCAGCGAATTCCAGGGTGTAGCTACAAAAGCTTTCTTT
cdr3_aa: CASEFQGVATKAFF

v_call: TRBV27
j_call: TRBJ2-1
clone_size: NA
d_call: TRBD2
cdr3_nt: TGTGCCAGCAGTCCTCCCCCGGGACTAGCGGGGAATGAGCAGTTCTTC
cdr3_aa: CASSPPPGLAGNEQFF

v_call: TRBV7-7
j_call: TRBJ2-2
clone_size: few
d_call: NA
cdr3_nt: TGTGCCAGCAGCTTAGCCGGGGGAGCCGGGGAGCTGTTTTTT
cdr3_aa: CASSLAGGAGELFF

v_call: TRBV7-9
j_call: TRBJ1-1
clone_size: NA
d_call: NA
cdr3_nt: TGTGCCAGCAGCTTAGAACGGGATCCACACCGTGAAGCTTTCTTT
cdr3_aa: CASSLERDPHREAFF

v_call: TRBV5-6
j_call: TRBJ1-2
clone_size: NA
d_call: NA
cdr3_nt: TGTGCCAGCAGCCCGGACATGGGGAGCTACACCTTC
cdr3_aa: CASSPDMGSYTF

v_call: TRBV28
j_call: TRBJ1-6
clone_size: NA
d_call: NA
cdr3_nt: TGTGCCAGCACCCTAAATTCACCCCTCCACTTT
cdr3_aa: CASTLNSPLHF

v_call: TRBV28
j_call: TRBJ1-2
clone_size: NA
d_call: TRBD1
cdr3_nt: TGTGCCAGCAGGACCGGGACAGGGGCTTACTATGGCTACACCTTC
cdr3_aa: CASRTGTGAYYGYTF

v_call: TRBV5-1
j_call: TRBJ1-6
clone_size: once
d_call: NA
cdr3_nt: TGCGCCAGCAGCTTGGCGAATTCACCCCTCCACTTT
cdr3_aa: CASSLANSPLHF

v_call: TRBV6-5
j_call: TRBJ2-1
clone_size: medium-sized
d_call: TRBD2
cdr3_nt: TGTGCCAGCAGTTACGGAGAGCGGGGGTACAATGAGCAGTTCTTC
cdr3_aa: CASSYGERGYNEQFF

v_call: TRBV7-2
j_call: TRBJ1-1
clone_size: NA
d_call: TRBD1
cdr3_nt: TGTGCCAGCAGCTGGGACAGGGGGATGAACACTGAAGCTTTCTTT
cdr3_aa: CASSWDRGMNTEAFF

v_call: TRBV28
j_call: TRBJ2-3
clone_size: NA
d_call: TRBD1
cdr3_nt: TGTGCCAGCAGTTCTCAGGGGGACACACATTTATTCAGCGCAGATACGCAGTATTTT
cdr3_aa: CASSSQGDTHLFSADTQYF

v_call: TRBV6-5
j_call: TRBJ1-6
clone_size: NA
d_call: NA
cdr3_nt: TGTGCCAGCAGATTACCGCGGCAGGGAGGTTCACCCCTCCACTTT
cdr3_aa: CASRLPRQGGSPLHF

v_call: TRBV5-1
j_call: TRBJ2-7
clone_size: NA
d_call: TRBD2
cdr3_nt: TGCGCCAGCAGCTTGGGTGCGGGGGGCGCGGACGAGCAGTACTTC
cdr3_aa: CASSLGAGGADEQYF

v_call: TRBV11-3
j_call: TRBJ2-2
clone_size: NA
d_call: TRBD2
cdr3_nt: TGTGCCAGTAGTAGCGGGGGGGCGAACACCGGGGAGCTGTTTTTT
cdr3_aa: CASSSGGANTGELFF

v_call: TRBV6-6
j_call: TRBJ1-2
clone_size: NA
d_call: TRBD1
cdr3_nt: TGTGCCAGCAGAGGGACAGGGGGTAATGGCTACACCTTC
cdr3_aa: CASRGTGGNGYTF

v_call: TRBV5-8
j_call: TRBJ1-1
clone_size: NA
d_call: NA
cdr3_nt: TGTGCCAGCAGACGGGGACTCAGTGAAGCTTTCTTT
cdr3_aa: CASRRGLSEAFF